This T cell receptor (beta chain) was recovered during a study of T cells after yellow fever vaccination. About the research overall: In the case of low-cell-number fractions, SMART-Seq v4 Ultra Low Input was used for preparation. Study-wide findings and caveats: Most primary-vaccination clones reappeared after the booster (less than 98% CD4, 75% to 90% CD8). There was a possibility that FACS-sorted repertoires contained abundant clonotypes contaminating from the bulk population.

UMIs were added to TCR cDNA along with a universal primer site when it was made by 5'RACE template switching. Each CDR3 protein gets one entry after TCRdb re-called the 5' RACE reads with MiXCR. The data show 90,000 to 130,000 distinct CDR3 sequences, 8.4% seen once. This clonotype has at least ten counts. The antigen is not known. Germline loops: CDR1 LGHNA, CDR2 YSLEER. This CDR3 contains 14 residues. Trimming left V 4 bases short and J 2 bases short, with 9 bases between. Source: CD8+ T cells sorted from PBMCs, taken 45 days after the yellow fever booster vaccination. V and J are TRBV4-3 and TRBJ2-1; D is uncertain. This receptor was taken from a man in his thirties or forties who received the YFV17D yellow fever vaccine. CDR3 in DNA: TGCGCCAGCAGCCCAACATCGGCCTACAATGAGCAGTTCTTC. Translated: CASSPTSAYNEQFF.